This note documents a single TCR beta chain sequence. Its antigen is unidentified. This clone may be a read error of a much larger clone one base away. This entry comes from a study of blood T cells in healthy people across ages. CDR1 GTSNPN and CDR2 SVGIG come from the germline V gene (reference sequence). The CDR3 is 13 residues long. Then a second PCR, running about 6 to 12 cycles, was carried out with a sample-barcoded 5' primer and a J-beta primer mix. A single record per CDR3 protein comes from TCRdb applying MiXCR to the 5' RACE reads. The sample has more than 800,000 distinct CDR3 sequences; under 30% are singletons. Study findings and constraints: A roughly linear age-dependent decrease characterized TCR beta diversity per million T cells. Higher diversity and more naive CD4+ cells were features of long-lived donors, compared to aged donors.

Material for sequencing was blood. This chain uses TRBV30 with TRBJ2-1, with 8 bases aligning to TRBD1. The receptor's source is a woman over 75 in good health. The CDR3 protein is CAWRRTGRNKQFF. The CDR3 bases are TGTGCCTGGAGGAGGACAGGGCGCAATAAGCAGTTCTTC.